The entry below describes one TCR beta chain. Its antigen is not known. This CDR3 is built from 16 residues. Germline CDR1 reads MNHEY; CDR2 reads SVGAGI. The V and J ends lost 2 bases and 0 bases respectively, with 13 bases between them. These data originate in a study of OX40 agonist ivuxolimab in advanced cancers. Study as a whole: The treatment was a fully human IgG2 OX40 agonist, ivuxolimab. Study-level findings and limits: In a subset of nonresponders, normalized T-cell clonal expansion was also low.

Only in-frame clones appear in the TCRdb table, and some are missing; sequencing was by immunoSEQ multiplex PCR. The sample lists 30,000 or so clones, roughly 82% seen once, with 23% in the top ten. This clonotype was sampled from an adult with an advanced solid tumor such as melanoma, head and neck, liver or kidney cancer. Material: CD4+ or CD8+ T cells sorted from blood, obtained in a trial of the OX40 agonist ivuxolimab. The chain combines TRBV6-5 with TRBJ1-1; D not resolved. CDR3 sequence: CASSYEVLSVNTEAFF. The CDR3 DNA follows: TGTGCCAGCAGTTACGAGGTCCTATCTGTGAACACTGAAGCTTTCTTT.